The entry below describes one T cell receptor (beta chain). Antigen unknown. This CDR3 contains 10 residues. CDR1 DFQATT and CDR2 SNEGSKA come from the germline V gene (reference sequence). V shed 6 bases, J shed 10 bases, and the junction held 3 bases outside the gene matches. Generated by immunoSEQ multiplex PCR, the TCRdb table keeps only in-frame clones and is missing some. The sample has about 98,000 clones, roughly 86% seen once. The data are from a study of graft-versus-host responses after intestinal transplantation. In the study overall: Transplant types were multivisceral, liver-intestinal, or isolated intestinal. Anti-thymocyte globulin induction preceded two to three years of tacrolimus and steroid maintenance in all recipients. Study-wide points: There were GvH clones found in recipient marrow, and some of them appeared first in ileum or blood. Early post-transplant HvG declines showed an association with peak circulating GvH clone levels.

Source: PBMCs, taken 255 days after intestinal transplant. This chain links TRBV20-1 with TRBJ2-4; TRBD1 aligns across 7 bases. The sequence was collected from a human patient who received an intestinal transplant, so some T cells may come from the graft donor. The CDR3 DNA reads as TGCAGTGCGATACAGGGGATTCAGTACTTC. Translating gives CSAIQGIQYF.